These 18 T cell receptor beta chains originate from one sample sequenced in a study of OX40 agonist ivuxolimab in advanced cancers. Some clones are missing from TCRdb's copy, which holds only in-frame ones; the method was immunoSEQ multiplex PCR. This sample has roughly 45,000 clones, with 80% to 95% found just once. Material: CD4+ or CD8+ T cells sorted from blood, obtained in a trial of the OX40 agonist ivuxolimab. These receptors all stem from an adult with an advanced solid tumor such as melanoma, head and neck, liver or kidney cancer.

The chain joins TRBV30 to TRBJ2-1, with D possibly matching TRBD2 (6 bases). Germline V gene sequence: CDR1 GTSNPN, CDR2 SVGIG (reference sequence). Trimming pared 2 bases from V and 0 bases from J, leaving 14 bases between. The length of the CDR3 is 16 residues. The CDR3 is CAWSFLRGISYNEQFF. CDR3 nucleotide sequence: TGTGCCTGGAGTTTCCTTCGGGGGATCTCCTACAATGAGCAGTTCTTC.

CDR3 nucleotide sequence: TGTGCCAGTTCTCAGACTAGCGGGGGCTACGATACGCAGTATTTT. This translates into CASSQTSGGYDTQYF. This chain connects TRBV19 to TRBJ2-3, with 12 bases identical to TRBD2. Germline V lookup: CDR1 LNHDA, CDR2 SQIVND (reference sequence). The V segment lost 8 bases and the J segment 6 bases; nucleotides outside the gene matches: 9. CDR3 length equals 15 residues.

The chain employs TRBV2 and TRBJ2-7; 11 bases match TRBD1. Germline trimming cut 11 bases from V and 9 bases from J; bases unmatched to any gene: 15. This CDR3 has 14 residues. The V gene's germline CDR1 is SNHLY and CDR2 FYNNEI. The CDR3 sequence is CAGRTGGGRLRQYF. The CDR3 DNA reads as TGTGCCGGGAGGACAGGGGGCGGTCGTTTGAGGCAGTACTTC.

The chain links TRBV29-1 to TRBJ2-1; D remains unclear. CDR1 and CDR2 (germline): SQVTM, ANQGSEA. Between the trimmed V and J ends, which lost 4 bases and 5 bases, there was a span of 9 bases. The length of the CDR3 is 12 residues. The CDR3 region is CSVGGGNNEQFF. The CDR3 DNA reads TGCAGCGTTGGGGGTGGGAACAATGAGCAGTTCTTC.

This clone has only one observation. The CDR3 is CATSSHHGAGETQYF. In DNA form, the CDR3 reads TGTGCCACCAGCTCACACCACGGGGCGGGGGAGACCCAGTACTTC. The V gene is TRBV15, the J gene TRBJ2-5, with D maybe TRBD2 (6 bases). Germline V gives CDR1 LNHNV, CDR2 YYDKDF (reference sequence). CDR3 length: 15 residues. Trimming pared 5 bases from V and 5 bases from J, leaving 18 bases between. Combining the CDR3 with reference TRBV15 and TRBJ2-5 gives the whole variable domain DAMVIQNPRYQVTQFGKPVTLSCSQTLNHNVMYWYQQKSSQAPKLLFHYYDKDFNNEADTPDNFQSRRPNTSFCFLDIRSPGLGDTAMYLCATSSHHGAGETQYFGPGTRLLVL.

The V and J genes are TRBV6-5 and TRBJ1-2, with D hard to call. CDR3 length: 14 residues. Per the germline V gene, CDR1 is MNHEY and CDR2 is SVGAGI. V lost 0 bases, J lost 2 bases, and 7 bases lay in between. Written as DNA, the CDR3 is TGTGCCAGCAGTTACTCCGGGGAAAACTATGGCTACACCTTC. Translation: CASSYSGENYGYTF.

The rearrangement uses TRBV29-1 and TRBJ2-7; no clear D. V dropped 0 bases and J dropped 0 bases, with 12 bases sitting between them. From germline, CDR1 is SQVTM and CDR2 ANQGSEA. This CDR3 has 15 amino acids. This chain's CDR3 is CSVEDPSRSSYEQYF. The DNA for the CDR3 is TGCAGCGTTGAAGATCCCAGCAGGAGCTCCTACGAGCAGTACTTC.

The CDR3: CASSWDSNSGNTIYF. The CDR3, as DNA: TGTGCCAGCAGTTGGGACAGCAACTCTGGAAACACCATATATTTT. The rearrangement joins TRBV5-4 to TRBJ1-3; 7 nucleotides match TRBD1. Germline lookup yields CDR1 SGHNT and CDR2 YYREEE (reference sequence). This CDR3 contains 15 residues. V shed 5 bases and J 0 bases; nucleotides not matched to a gene: 5.

In its sample, this clone was seen a few times. V usage is TRBV5-6 and J usage is TRBJ2-7, with 15 positions matching TRBD2. The ends lost 4 bases at V and 5 bases at J; junction bases unmatched: 16. Germline V gene data show CDR1 as SGHDT and CDR2 as YYEEEE. This CDR3 is built from 19 residues. CDR3 in DNA: TGTGCCAGCAGCGACTCCGGGACTAGCGGGGGGCCACCTTTCCACGAGCAGTACTTC. Translated: CASSDSGTSGGPPFHEQYF.

CDR3 loop: CASSPKTLAVYEQYF. The CDR3 DNA is TGCGCCAGCAGCCCAAAAACTCTCGCGGTTTACGAGCAGTACTTC. The chain combines TRBV4-1 with TRBJ2-7; D ambiguous. V was cut by 4 bases and J by 4 bases, with 17 bases left in between. This CDR3 comprises 15 residues. Looked up from germline, CDR1 is MGHRA and CDR2 is YSYEKL.

The chain combines TRBV29-1 with TRBJ1-1, with D possibly TRBD1 on 5 matching bases. CDR3 size: 12 residues. Germline assignment: CDR1 SQVTM and CDR2 ANQGSEA. V dropped 3 bases and J dropped 9 bases, with 14 bases sitting between them. CDR3 region: CSVEMGPHQAFF. The CDR3 DNA reads as TGCAGCGTTGAGATGGGGCCGCATCAAGCTTTCTTT.

This clone was seen just once. The chain links TRBV6-4 to TRBJ2-1, with 9 bases aligning to TRBD2. Unmatched junction bases numbered 8, after V lost 3 bases and J lost 8 bases. Germline values: CDR1 MRHNA, CDR2 SNTAGT. The CDR3 has 15 residues. The CDR3 DNA reads TGTGCCAGCAGTGAACGAAGCGGGGGGTCGGATGAGCAGTTCTTC. This translates into CASSERSGGSDEQFF.

As DNA, the CDR3 is TGTGCCAGCAGCTCCGTACAACAGACGACCTCTGGAAACACCATATATTTT. Amino acid sequence: CASSSVQQTTSGNTIYF. The chain is built from TRBV13 and TRBJ1-3; D uncertain. The CDR3 has 17 amino acids. Trimming cost V 4 bases and J 0 bases, with 16 bases left between them. CDR1 is PRHDT, CDR2 FYEKMQ, per germline (reference sequence).

This clone has only one observation. The chain combines TRBV7-8 with TRBJ1-5; D is perhaps TRBD1 (5 bases). The CDR3 runs to 16 residues. Germline lookup yields CDR1 SGHVS and CDR2 FQNEAQ. V shed 5 bases and J shed 0 bases, with 14 bases lying between them. The CDR3 DNA is TGTGCCAGCAGCCCCGGGGCGGGGGATAGCAATCAGCCCCAGCATTTT. This translates into CASSPGAGDSNQPQHF. The full variable domain, in which reference TRBV7-8 and TRBJ1-5 provide the parts outside the CDR3, is GAGVSQSPRYKVAKRGQDVALRCDPISGHVSLFWYQQALGQGPEFLTYFQNEAQLDKSGLPSDRFFAERPEGSVSTLKIQRTQQEDSAVYLCASSPGAGDSNQPQHFGDGTRLSIL.

The J gene is TRBJ2-5, the V gene TRBV7-3, with 8 positions matching TRBD1. Germline V gives CDR1 SGHTA, CDR2 FQGTGA. CDR3 length: 16 residues. The J segment lost 4 bases and the V segment lost 4 bases, leaving 11 bases of the junction unmatched. In nucleotides, the CDR3 is TGTGCCAGCAGCTCCCACGGGACAGGAGGCGGAGAGACCCAGTACTTC. Amino acids: CASSSHGTGGGETQYF.

By share, this clone counts as medium-sized. The chain joins TRBV6-4 to TRBJ2-6; tentatively, D is TRBD1 (5 bases). V was clipped by 3 bases and J by 0 bases, with 15 bases between them. The CDR3 loop spans 18 amino acids. CDR1 and CDR2 from the germline V gene are MRHNA and SNTAGT. CDR3 sequence: CASSETGASISGANVLTF. In nucleotides, the CDR3 is TGTGCCAGCAGTGAAACAGGTGCCTCAATCTCTGGGGCCAACGTCCTGACTTTC.

The chain carries TRBV25-1 and TRBJ1-3; D remains unclear. The CDR3 is 17 amino acids. V dropped 3 bases and J dropped 0 bases, with 15 bases sitting between them. Per germline, CDR1 MGHDK and CDR2 SYGVNS. This CDR3 is CASSDDDRRYSGNTIYF. For the CDR3, the DNA is TGTGCCAGCAGTGACGACGACCGGCGATACTCTGGAAACACCATATATTTT.

The rearrangement links TRBV7-6 to TRBJ2-7, with D perhaps matching TRBD1 (5 bases). The V and J ends lost 5 bases and 2 bases respectively, with 10 bases between them. The CDR3 loop spans 13 amino acids. In germline, CDR1 is SGHVS, CDR2 FNYEAQ. The CDR3 DNA follows: TGTGCCAGCAGCCTGGACAACGCCTACGAGCAGTACTTC. Amino acid sequence: CASSLDNAYEQYF.